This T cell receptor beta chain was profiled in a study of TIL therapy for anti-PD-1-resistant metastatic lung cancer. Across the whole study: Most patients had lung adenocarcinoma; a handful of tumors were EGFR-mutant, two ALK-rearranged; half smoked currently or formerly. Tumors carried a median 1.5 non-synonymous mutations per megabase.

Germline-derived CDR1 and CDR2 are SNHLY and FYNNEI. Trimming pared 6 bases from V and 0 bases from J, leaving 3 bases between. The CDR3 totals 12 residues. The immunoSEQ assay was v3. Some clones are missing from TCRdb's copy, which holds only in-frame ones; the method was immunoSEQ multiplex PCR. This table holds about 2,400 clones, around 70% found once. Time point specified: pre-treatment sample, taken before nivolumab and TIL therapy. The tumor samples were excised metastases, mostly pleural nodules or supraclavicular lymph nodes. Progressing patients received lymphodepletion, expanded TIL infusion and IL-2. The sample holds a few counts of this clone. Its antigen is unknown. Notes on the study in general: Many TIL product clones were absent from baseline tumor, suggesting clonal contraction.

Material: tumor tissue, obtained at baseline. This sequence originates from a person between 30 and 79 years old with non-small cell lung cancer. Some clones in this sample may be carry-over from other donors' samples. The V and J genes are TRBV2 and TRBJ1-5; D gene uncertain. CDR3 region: CASRYSNQPQHF. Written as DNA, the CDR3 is TGTGCCAGCAGGTATAGCAATCAGCCCCAGCATTTT.